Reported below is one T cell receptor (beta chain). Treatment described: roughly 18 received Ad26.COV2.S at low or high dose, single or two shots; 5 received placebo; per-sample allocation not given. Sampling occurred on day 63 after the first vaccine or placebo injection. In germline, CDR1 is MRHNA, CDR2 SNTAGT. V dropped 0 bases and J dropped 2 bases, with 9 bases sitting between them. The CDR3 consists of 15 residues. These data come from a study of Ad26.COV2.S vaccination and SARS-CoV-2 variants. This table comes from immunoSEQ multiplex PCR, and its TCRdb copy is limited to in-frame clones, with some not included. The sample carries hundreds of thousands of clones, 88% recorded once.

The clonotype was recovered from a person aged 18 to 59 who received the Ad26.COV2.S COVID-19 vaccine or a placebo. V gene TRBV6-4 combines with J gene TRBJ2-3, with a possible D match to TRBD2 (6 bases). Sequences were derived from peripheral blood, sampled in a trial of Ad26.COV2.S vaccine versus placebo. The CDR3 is CASSDSGGNTDTQYF. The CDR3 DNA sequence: TGTGCCAGCAGTGACTCCGGGGGTAACACAGATACGCAGTATTTT.